This entry concerns a single T cell receptor (beta chain). The source of the sample is a study of CD8 T cells in Susac syndrome. The CDR3 length is 14 residues. V was clipped by 2 bases and J by 2 bases, with 11 bases between them. CDR1 is SGDLS and CDR2 is YYNGEE in the germline V gene. With random hexamers, roughly 0.45 to 1 ug RNA was reverse transcribed. TCRdb reprocessed the immunoSEQ multiplex PCR reads with MiXCR, giving one entry per CDR3 protein. The sample has more than 200,000 distinct CDR3 sequences; about 90% are singletons. Source material: CD8+ T cells from PBMCs. This sequence originates from a human donor with multiple sclerosis. The chain couples TRBV9 to TRBJ2-7, with D possibly matching TRBD1 (7 bases). CDR3 region: CASSVRDSTYEQYF. The CDR3 DNA sequence: TGTGCCAGCAGCGTGCGGGACAGCACCTACGAGCAGTACTTC.